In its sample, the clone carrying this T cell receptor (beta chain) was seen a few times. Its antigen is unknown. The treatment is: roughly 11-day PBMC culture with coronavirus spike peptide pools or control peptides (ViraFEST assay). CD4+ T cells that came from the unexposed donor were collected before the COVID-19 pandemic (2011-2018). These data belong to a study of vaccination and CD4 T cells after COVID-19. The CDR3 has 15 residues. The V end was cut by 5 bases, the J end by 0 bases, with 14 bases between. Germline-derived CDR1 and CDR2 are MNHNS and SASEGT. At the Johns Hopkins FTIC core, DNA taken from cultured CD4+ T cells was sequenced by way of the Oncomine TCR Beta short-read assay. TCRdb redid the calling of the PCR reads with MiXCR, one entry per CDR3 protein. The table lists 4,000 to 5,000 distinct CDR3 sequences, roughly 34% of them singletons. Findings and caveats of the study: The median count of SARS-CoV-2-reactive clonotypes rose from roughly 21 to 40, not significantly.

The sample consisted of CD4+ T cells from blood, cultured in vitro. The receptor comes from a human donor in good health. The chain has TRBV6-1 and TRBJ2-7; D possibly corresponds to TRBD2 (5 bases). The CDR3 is CASSSEGGFSYEQYF. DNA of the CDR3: TGTGCCAGCAGTAGTGAAGGAGGATTCTCCTACGAGCAGTACTTC.